Many counts were recorded for the clone carrying this T cell receptor (beta chain). Unique molecular identifiers featured in how the TCRbeta library was prepared. TCRdb called the PCR reads again in MiXCR, with one record for every CDR3 protein. This sample has approximately 350,000 distinct CDR3 sequences, with around 10% found just once. The source of the sample is a study of T-cell reconstitution after alpha-beta-depleted transplantation in children. With 1 base removed from V and 0 bases from J, the gap between germline ends came to 9 bases. This CDR3 contains 15 residues. Germline V gene sequence: CDR1 SEHNR, CDR2 FQNEAQ (reference sequence).

The sample in question was PBMCs from the stem cell graft donor, obtained from the stem cell graft. The J gene is TRBJ1-1, the V gene TRBV7-9, with D perhaps matching TRBD1 (5 bases). The clonotype comes from a human donor who donated a stem cell graft to a child with acute lymphoblastic leukemia. The CDR3 DNA sequence: TGTGCCAGCAGCTTAGGCAGGGCCATGAACACTGAAGCTTTCTTT. This sequence encodes CASSLGRAMNTEAFF. The full variable domain, completed using reference TRBV7-9 and TRBJ1-1, is DTGVSQNPRHKITKRGQNVTFRCDPISEHNRLYWYRQTLGQGPEFLTYFQNEAQLEKSRLLSDRFSAERPKGSFSTLEIQRTEQGDSAMYLCASSLGRAMNTEAFFGQGTRLTVV.